Sequencing of this T cell receptor beta chain was carried out in a study of tumor-infiltrating lymphocytes in primary liver carcinoma (dated by TCRdb to 2017 to 2019). Concerning the study at large: Of the five patients, three men and two women aged 30 to 69 years, four had hepatocellular carcinoma and one had combined HCC and intrahepatic cholangiocarcinoma. The five patients had tumors staged T1-T3 N0M0, with maximum diameters ranging from roughly 4 to 10 cm. Each sample produced about 3.65 to 7.13 million productive TCRbeta reads, and read depth showed no significant difference between tissue types. Across five regions of each liver tumor, along with adjacent normal tissue and blood, the study brought together TCRbeta repertoire sequencing, expression microarrays and whole-exome sequencing. A total of 35 specimens from 5 patients went through TCRbeta repertoire sequencing, namely 25 tumor regions, 5 adjacent noncancerous liver tissues and 5 peripheral blood samples. To link TCRbeta repertoire diversity with the local molecular phenotype, the roughly 25 tumor region samples were profiled using Agilent mRNA microarrays. Reproducibility between technical replicate repertoires was high, with correlation coefficients above 0.95 and mean shared-clone rates approximately 0.91.

TCRbeta-specific cDNA was reverse-transcribed from 500 ng total RNA using a constant-region primer and ProtoScript II reverse transcriptase. Three nested multiplex PCR rounds, following a slightly modified ARM-PCR procedure, were used to build the TCRbeta libraries. Each of the first two PCR rounds ran for around 9 cycles and used multiplex TRBV1-TRBV30 forward primers together with a Cbeta reverse primer. Sample barcodes and Illumina adapters were added in a final 25-cycle PCR with Deep VentR polymerase. Before sequencing, amplicons of 200-500 bp were purified from gel using a QIAquick gel extraction kit. The TCRbeta amplicons were sequenced with 250-bp paired-end reads on an Illumina HiSeq 2500. The paper's data handling went like this. To recover full CDR3 sequences, reads were quality-trimmed using Trimmomatic v0.33 and paired reads were then merged using FLASH v1.2.11. V, D and J germline segments were assigned to the rearranged TCRbeta sequences by MiGEC v1.2.1b. Clonotype statistics and Shannon-Wiener diversity indices were calculated with VDJtools v1.0.0. Except for diversity analysis, only the 250 most abundant clonotypes of each sample were used in subsequent analyses to reduce sampling bias. TCRdb trimmed the raw reads at Q25, called clones with MiXCR and kept productive beta chains. Every distinct CDR3 protein forms one entry, paired with its most common genes and DNA. V and J calls and clone size were set by TCRdb, not the authors. For this sample there are 90,000 to 150,000 distinct CDR3 sequences; around two thirds appear just once. About a tenth of the sample belongs to the ten largest clones.

Without any cell sorting, total RNA and DNA were co-extracted from approximately 20-30 mg of bulk tissue using the AllPrep DNA/RNA mini kit. Four or five patients with histopathologically diagnosed primary liver carcinoma underwent surgical resection in China between late 2015 and March 2016. Chronic HBV infection was present in the patients, and the patients were treatment-naive at sampling. Five spatially separated regions were sampled per tumor: superior, inferior, left-lateral and right-lateral poles, plus the tumor centre. More than 75% viable tumor cells were found by histology in every tumor sample. Pieces of fresh tumor and adjacent tissue were cut in half, with one half kept in RNAlater at -80 degrees C and the other half sent for histology. Findings and caveats that apply to the study as a whole: Since the samples were bulk and unsorted, there was no way to compare CD4+ and CD8+ T cell repertoires. A significantly larger repertoire fraction was made up by the top 250 clones in tumors than in blood (p = 0.039). The study included only 4 to 6 patients, and the authors note findings should be validated in a larger study. Repertoire overlap was higher between tumor regions (mean roughly 36%) than tumor-adjacent (approximately 17%) or tumor-blood (about 15%) pairs, consistent with antigen-driven expansion. Only about 7-24% of top clones were found in all five regions of a tumor, suggesting spatial heterogeneity of tumor-infiltrating T cells. Because only the TCR beta chain was sequenced and unpaired alpha chains were not captured, true repertoire diversity is likely underestimated.

About this clonotype itself: The antigen this receptor binds is unknown. A read error may explain this, as a much larger clone is one base away.

V is cut back by 6 bases and J by 1 base, with 7 bases in the junction unmatched. The CDR3 covers 14 residues, taking in both the cysteine and the phenylalanine. CDR3 DNA is the only sequence kept; it has 42 bases, read in frame from the first base. The germline V gene sets CDR1 to SQVTM and CDR2 to ANQGSEA. This TCR derives from a woman aged 60-75 years with primary liver carcinoma and hepatitis B virus infection. This chain joins TRBV29-1 to TRBJ1-1; 8 nucleotides in the junction match TRBD1. The material sequenced was liver tumor tissue from sampling region 1. The cell subset or site tag for this specimen amounts to: tumor region T1, superior pole. The sequenced DNA: TGCAGCGTGGTCCAGGGGGCCCGGAACACTGAAGCTTTCTTT. This codes for CSVVQGARNTEAFF.